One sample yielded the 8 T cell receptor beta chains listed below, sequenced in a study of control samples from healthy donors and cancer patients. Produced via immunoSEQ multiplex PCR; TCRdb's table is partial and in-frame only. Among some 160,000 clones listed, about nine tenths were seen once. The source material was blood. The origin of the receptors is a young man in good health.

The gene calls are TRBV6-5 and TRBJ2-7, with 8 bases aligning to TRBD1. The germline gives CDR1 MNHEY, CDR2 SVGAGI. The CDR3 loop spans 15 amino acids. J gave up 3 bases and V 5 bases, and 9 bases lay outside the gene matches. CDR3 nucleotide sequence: TGTGCCAGCAGTCCACGGACAGGGATTAGCTACGAGCAGTACTTC. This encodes CASSPRTGISYEQYF.

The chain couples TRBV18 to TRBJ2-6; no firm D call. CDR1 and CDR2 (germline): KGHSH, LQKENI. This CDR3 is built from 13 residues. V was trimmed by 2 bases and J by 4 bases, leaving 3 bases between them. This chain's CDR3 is CASSPKGANVLTF. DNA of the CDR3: TGTGCCAGCTCACCAAAAGGGGCCAACGTCCTGACTTTC. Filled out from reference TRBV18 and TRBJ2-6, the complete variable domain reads NAGVMQNPRHLVRRRGQEARLRCSPMKGHSHVYWYRQLPEEGLKFMVYLQKENIIDESGMPKERFSAEFPKEGPSILRIQQVVRGDSAAYFCASSPKGANVLTFGAGSRLTVL.

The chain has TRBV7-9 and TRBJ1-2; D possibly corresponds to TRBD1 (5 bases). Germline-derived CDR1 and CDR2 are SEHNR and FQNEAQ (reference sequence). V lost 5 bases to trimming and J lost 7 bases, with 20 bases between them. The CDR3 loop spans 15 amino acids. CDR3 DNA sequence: TGTGCCAGCAGCCCTACTGGTACCGATGGGGCTGGCTACACCTTC. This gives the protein CASSPTGTDGAGYTF.

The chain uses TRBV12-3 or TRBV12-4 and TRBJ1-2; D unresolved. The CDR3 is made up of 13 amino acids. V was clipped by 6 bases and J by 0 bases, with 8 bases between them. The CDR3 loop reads CASSSVANYGYTF. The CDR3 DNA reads TGTGCCAGCAGCTCGGTAGCTAACTATGGCTACACCTTC.

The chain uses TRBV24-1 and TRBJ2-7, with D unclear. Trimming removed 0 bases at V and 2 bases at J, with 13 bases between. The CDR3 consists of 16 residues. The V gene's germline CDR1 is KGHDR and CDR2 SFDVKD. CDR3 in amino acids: CATSDLVTWSAYEQYF. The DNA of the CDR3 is TGTGCCACCAGTGATTTGGTAACGTGGAGTGCCTACGAGCAGTACTTC.

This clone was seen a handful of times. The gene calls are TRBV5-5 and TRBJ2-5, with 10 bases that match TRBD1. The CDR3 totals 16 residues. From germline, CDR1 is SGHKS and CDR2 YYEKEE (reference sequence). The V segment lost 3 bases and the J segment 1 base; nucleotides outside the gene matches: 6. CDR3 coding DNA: TGTGCCAGCAGCTCTCGGACAGGGGGAGGCCAAGAGACCCAGTACTTC. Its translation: CASSSRTGGGQETQYF.

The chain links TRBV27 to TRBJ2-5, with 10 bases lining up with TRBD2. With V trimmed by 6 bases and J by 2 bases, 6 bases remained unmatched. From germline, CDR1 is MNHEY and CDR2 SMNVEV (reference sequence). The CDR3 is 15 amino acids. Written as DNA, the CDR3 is TGTGCCAGCAGGGATCTGGGACTAGCGCAAGAGACCCAGTACTTC. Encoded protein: CASRDLGLAQETQYF.

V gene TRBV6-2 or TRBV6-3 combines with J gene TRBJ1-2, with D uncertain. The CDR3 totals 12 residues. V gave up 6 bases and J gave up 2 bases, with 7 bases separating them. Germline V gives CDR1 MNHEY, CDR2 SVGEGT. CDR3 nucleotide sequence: TGTGCCAGCAGCCAACCGAACTATGGCTACACCTTC. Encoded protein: CASSQPNYGYTF.